Below, 8 T cell receptor beta chains from the same sample are listed, as sequenced in a study of OX40 agonist ivuxolimab in advanced cancers. Here immunoSEQ multiplex PCR was the method, and the copy in TCRdb shows in-frame clones only, minus some. This sample carries under 80,000 clones, approximately 83% of them seen once, and the ten largest clones take about 0.49%. Sequencing was performed on CD4+ or CD8+ T cells sorted from blood, taken in a trial of the OX40 agonist ivuxolimab. These receptors were obtained from an adult with an advanced solid tumor such as melanoma, head and neck, liver or kidney cancer.

In its sample, this clone ranks as medium-sized. The chain uses TRBV10-3 and TRBJ1-5, with D uncertain. The CDR3 is made up of 13 amino acids. CDR1 and CDR2 (germline): ENHRY, SYGVKD. Trimming left V 10 bases short and J 3 bases short, with 13 bases between. CDR3 sequence (DNA): TGTGCCAGCCAACCGACGGACAATCAGCCCCAGCATTTT. This codes for CASQPTDNQPQHF.

V gene TRBV19 combines with J gene TRBJ2-7, with 7 nucleotides matching TRBD1. The CDR3 consists of 11 residues. V trimming: 9 bases; J trimming: 9 bases; junction bases outside the gene matches: 8. CDR1 LNHDA and CDR2 SQIVND come from the germline V gene (reference sequence). The CDR3 DNA is TGTGCCAGCGGGACAGCTAACGGGCAGTACTTC. It is translated as CASGTANGQYF.

CDR3 in DNA: TGTGCCAGCAGTACCCGAGGAAATTCACCCCTCCACTTT. It encodes CASSTRGNSPLHF. The V and J genes are TRBV27 and TRBJ1-6, with D uncertain. This CDR3 is 13 amino acids long. Germline values: CDR1 MNHEY, CDR2 SMNVEV (reference sequence). The germline V and J ends were trimmed by 5 bases and 7 bases, with 9 bases remaining between them.

The rearrangement uses TRBV7-2 and TRBJ2-5, with D tentatively TRBD2 (5 bases). The J call may be incorrect, as the DNA end agrees better with TRBJ2-7. There are 16 residues in the CDR3. Germline CDR1 is SGHTA and CDR2 is FQGNSA. The CDR3 DNA sequence: TGTGCCAGCAGCCAAGCAGGCGGTGGAGGATCCTACGAGCAGTACTTC. Its translation: CASSQAGGGGSYEQYF.

V and J are TRBV6-1 and TRBJ2-2; D is uncertain. CDR1 and CDR2 from the germline V gene are MNHNS and SASEGT. The germline V and J ends were trimmed by 10 bases and 1 base, with 13 bases remaining between them. This CDR3 contains 14 residues. CDR3 nucleotides: TGTGCCATCACGACGGTCATGAACACCGGGGAGCTGTTTTTT. This encodes CAITTVMNTGELFF.

The chain is built from TRBV6-6 and TRBJ1-2; TRBD1 agrees at 9 bases. J was trimmed by 2 bases and V by 6 bases; bases with no gene match: 7. The length of the CDR3 is 15 residues. Germline CDR1 reads MNHNY; CDR2 reads SVGAGI (reference sequence). DNA for the CDR3: TGTGCCAGCAGGGACACAGGGGGCCTCAACTATGGCTACACCTTC. Translation gives CASRDTGGLNYGYTF.

The rearrangement uses TRBV7-8 and TRBJ1-2, with D possibly being TRBD1 (6 bases). V lost 7 bases and J 7 bases, leaving 13 bases between the germline ends. The CDR3 is 12 amino acids. Germline values: CDR1 SGHVS, CDR2 FQNEAQ. CDR3 loop: CASNGQGFGYTF. The CDR3 DNA sequence: TGTGCCAGCAACGGGCAGGGGTTTGGCTACACCTTC.

This chain joins TRBV14 and TRBJ2-3; 9 bases align to TRBD2. Trimming removed 3 bases from V and 6 bases from J; junction bases left unmatched: 13. The CDR3 length is 17 residues. Germline CDR1 SGHDN, CDR2 FVKESK. The CDR3 DNA follows: TGTGCCAGCAGCCATATAGGACTAGCGACCGCGGGGGATACGCAGTATTTT. Its translation is CASSHIGLATAGDTQYF.